A selection of T cell receptor beta chains follows, all from one sample in a study of cytomegalovirus exposure and HLA in healthy donors. This table comes from immunoSEQ multiplex PCR, and its TCRdb copy is limited to in-frame clones, with some not included. Of over 100,000 clones in the sample, over 9.5% were seen once. The source material was PBMCs. The receptors stem from a man between 40 and 49 years old in good health and CMV-seropositive. The CDR3 runs from the conserved cysteine through the conserved F or W. The D gene is left open where the match is weak. Where a row states a size, it is once, few, many or the class of an expanded clone; other rows omit it.

size	V	D	J	length	DNA	CDR3
-	TRBV10-1	-	TRBJ2-2	15	TGCGCCAGCAGGGATGACTCGACAGGATCCGGGGAGCTGTTTTTT	CASRDDSTGSGELFF
-	TRBV28	TRBD2	TRBJ2-7	14	TGTGCCAGCAGTGGGACTAGTTCGGGTTACGAGCAGTACTTC	CASSGTSSGYEQYF
few	TRBV9	-	TRBJ2-2	16	TGTGCCAGCAGCGTAGGGCCTCCAGGTTCTCCCGGGGAGCTGTTTTTT	CASSVGPPGSPGELFF
-	TRBV7-8	TRBD2	TRBJ2-3	15	TGTGCCAGCAGCTTTGAGCGGGAGGGCCCGGATACGCAGTATTTT	CASSFEREGPDTQYF
-	TRBV15	-	TRBJ1-4	12	TGTGCCACCAGCAGTATCTCGGAGAAACTGTTTTTT	CATSSISEKLFF
-	TRBV5-1	TRBD1	TRBJ1-2	13	TGCGCCAGCCGACAGGGATTAAACTATGGCTACACCTTC	CASRQGLNYGYTF
-	TRBV6-1	-	TRBJ1-1	13	TGTGCCAGCAGTTCGGCAGGGCTGACTGAAGCTTTCTTT	CASSSAGLTEAFF
-	TRBV4-3	-	TRBJ2-7	15	TGCGCCAGCAGCCAAGGGGGAAGGGGACTCTACGAGCAGTACTTC	CASSQGGRGLYEQYF
-	TRBV19	TRBD2	TRBJ2-1	15	TGTGCCAGTAGTATAGTGGGGACTAGCGGGATGGAGCAGTTCTTC	CASSIVGTSGMEQFF
-	TRBV5-1	TRBD2	TRBJ2-2	15	TGCGCCAGCAGGTCTAGCGGGGCGAACACCGGGGAGCTGTTTTTT	CASRSSGANTGELFF
-	TRBV29-1	-	TRBJ1-1	11	TGCAGCGTTGTGGGGGCCGGGGAAGCTTTCTTT	CSVVGAGEAFF
-	TRBV27	TRBD1	TRBJ1-2	14	TGTGCCAGCGGTTGGGACAGGGGCAAAGATGGCTACACCTTC	CASGWDRGKDGYTF
few	TRBV28	TRBD2	TRBJ2-1	14	TGTGCCAGCACCCCCCTTGGGGGGGATCCTGAGCAGTTCTTC	CASTPLGGDPEQFF
-	TRBV11-2	TRBD1	TRBJ2-6	19	TGTGCCAGCAGCAGGAGGAGGACAGGGGTTGAAAGTGGGGCCAACGTCCTGACTTTC	CASSRRRTGVESGANVLTF
-	TRBV6-6	-	TRBJ1-1	14	TGTGCCAGCAGTTACACGGACAGCAACACTGAAGCTTTCTTT	CASSYTDSNTEAFF
-	TRBV4-1	-	TRBJ2-7	15	TGCGCCAGCAGCCAAGATCCCGGACAGAGCTACGAGCAGTACTTC	CASSQDPGQSYEQYF
-	TRBV6-4	-	TRBJ2-5	17	TGTGCCAACCACAGGGCGTCCATCGGTACCGCGAGAGAGACCCAGTACTTC	CANHRASIGTARETQYF
few	TRBV27	-	TRBJ1-1	14	TGTGCCAGCTGTCGTAGCGCAGTGAACACTGAAGCTTTCTTT	CASCRSAVNTEAFF
few	TRBV28	-	TRBJ2-7	13	TGTGCCAGCACTACAGGGATTCCTTACGAGCAGTACTTC	CASTTGIPYEQYF